This is a list of T cell receptor beta chains from one sample in a study of CD4 T cells in relation to SARS-CoV-2 and coronaviruses. The repertoire was sequenced with immunoSEQ multiplex PCR; TCRdb's copy has only in-frame clones and lacks some. Among over 15,000 clones listed, 79% were seen once. Their specific antigens are unknown. The sample was CD4+ T cells from PBMCs, cultured in vitro. Receptor source: a human donor in good health. CDR3s include the opening cysteine and the closing phenylalanine or tryptophan. The D gene is left open where the match is weak. Clone size appears in some rows only: once, few, many, or a class for an expanded clone.

CDR3nt | CDR3aa | j_gene | abundance | d_gene | v_gene
TGTGCCAGCAGCGGGGCGGGGGGGCACAATGAGCAGTTCTTC | CASSGAGGHNEQFF | TRBJ2-1 | NA | TRBD2 | TRBV11-3
TGTGCCAGCAGTACTCACGGGACAGGGGTCGAGCAGTTCTTC | CASSTHGTGVEQFF | TRBJ2-1 | NA | TRBD1 | TRBV6-6
TGTGCCAGCGATAATAGCGGGATATCTAGCACAGATACGCAGTATTTT | CASDNSGISSTDTQYF | TRBJ2-3 | NA | TRBD2 | TRBV13
TGTGCCAGCAGCTTAGGCTTTACTGAGACCCAGTACTTC | CASSLGFTETQYF | TRBJ2-5 | NA | NA | TRBV7-2
TGCGCCAGCAGCCAAGAACAGGGGGCCCTGGCTACGAATGGCTACACCTTC | CASSQEQGALATNGYTF | TRBJ1-2 | NA | TRBD1 | TRBV4-3
TGTGCCACCGGACAGGGGAGCGGGTCGGATCAGCCCCAGCATTTT | CATGQGSGSDQPQHF | TRBJ1-5 | NA | TRBD1 | TRBV15
TGTGCCAGCAGTTCCAGGACTAGCGGGAGCACAGATACGCAGTATTTT | CASSSRTSGSTDTQYF | TRBJ2-3 | once | TRBD2 | TRBV28
TGTGCCAGCAGTGAAGTGGGTGTAGCGGGGAGCGGGGCCGGGGAGCTGTTTTTT | CASSEVGVAGSGAGELFF | TRBJ2-2 | NA | TRBD2 | TRBV25-1
TGTGCCAGCTCACCGCGGGACGGCTACACCTTC | CASSPRDGYTF | TRBJ1-2 | few | NA | TRBV18
TGTGCCAGCAGCCAAGAGAGCGGGGGGCAATATACCTTTAGCACAGATACGCAGTATTTT | CASSQESGGQYTFSTDTQYF | TRBJ2-3 | NA | TRBD2 | TRBV14
TGTGCCAGCAGCAAACGTAGCGGGGTTGCAGATACGCAGTATTTT | CASSKRSGVADTQYF | TRBJ2-3 | once | TRBD2 | TRBV5-4
TGTGCCAGTCGCCCTACCGGCTATGGCTACACCTTC | CASRPTGYGYTF | TRBJ1-2 | NA | NA | TRBV19
TGTGCCAGCTCCCCAGGGACGGGGCTTAGTTACGAGCAGTACTTC | CASSPGTGLSYEQYF | TRBJ2-7 | NA | NA | TRBV18
TGTGCCAGCAGCCCCCGAGGGGGAGAGTTGAACACTGAAGCTTTCTTT | CASSPRGGELNTEAFF | TRBJ1-1 | NA | NA | TRBV7-2
TGTGCCAGCAGCCAAAGCGGGAGCGGGGGGGTGGATACGCAGTATTTT | CASSQSGSGGVDTQYF | TRBJ2-3 | NA | TRBD2 | TRBV11-2
TGTGCCAGCAGCCCGAGGTCGGCGTGGACCCAGTACTTC | CASSPRSAWTQYF | TRBJ2-5 | NA | NA | TRBV11-2
TGCGCCAGCAGCACCTCGACAGGGAGCACTAATGAAAAACTGTTTTTT | CASSTSTGSTNEKLFF | TRBJ1-4 | NA | TRBD1 | TRBV5-1
TGTGCCAGCACCTCTGGAGAGTATGAGCAGTTCTTC | CASTSGEYEQFF | TRBJ2-1 | NA | NA | TRBV7-9
TGCGCCAGTCACCAAGGAATCACAGATACGCAGTATTTT | CASHQGITDTQYF | TRBJ2-3 | once | NA | TRBV5-1
TGTGCCAGCAGTGGGAGGGGCGGAAATTCACCCCTCCACTTT | CASSGRGGNSPLHF | TRBJ1-6 | NA | NA | TRBV2
TGTGCCTGGAGGGCAAGTGGGGAGACCCAGTACTTC | CAWRASGETQYF | TRBJ2-5 | NA | NA | TRBV30
TGTGCCAGCAGCTTAGATCCCCCCCTGGCGCAGTACTTC | CASSLDPPLAQYF | TRBJ2-7 | NA | NA | TRBV11-2
TGCGCCAGCAGCTTGGGACAGGGCGAGGAAAAACTGTTTTTT | CASSLGQGEEKLFF | TRBJ1-4 | NA | TRBD1 | TRBV5-1
TGTGCCAGCAGCTTAGGTCGGGGGGATACGCAGTATTTT | CASSLGRGDTQYF | TRBJ2-3 | NA | NA | TRBV7-3
TGTGCCAGCAGCAAGATGGGTGCGACTAGCGGCAATGAGCAGTTCTTC | CASSKMGATSGNEQFF | TRBJ2-1 | NA | TRBD2 | TRBV9
TGCGCCAGCAGCCAGGGACAGCTCGCTAACTATGGCTACACCTTC | CASSQGQLANYGYTF | TRBJ1-2 | NA | TRBD1 | TRBV4-1
TGTGCCAGCAGCGTGGGACAGGGGGCCTACAATGAGCAGTTCTTC | CASSVGQGAYNEQFF | TRBJ2-1 | few | TRBD1 | TRBV7-9
TGTGCCAGCAGCTCACAAGAGCAGTACTTC | CASSSQEQYF | TRBJ2-7 | NA | NA | TRBV21-1
TGTGCCAGCAGTTACGCCAGGGGGACCTCCTACGAGCAGTACTTC | CASSYARGTSYEQYF | TRBJ2-7 | NA | TRBD1 | TRBV6-5
TGCGCCAGCAGCGCACCCGGGACAGGGAAATACGAGCAGTACTTC | CASSAPGTGKYEQYF | TRBJ2-7 | few | TRBD1 | TRBV5-1
TGTGCCAGCAGCCGAGCCGGGACTAGCGGGAGGGATGAGCAGTTCTTC | CASSRAGTSGRDEQFF | TRBJ2-1 | NA | TRBD2 | TRBV3-1/TRBV3-2
TGCGCCAGCAGCCGCCGTAGGTACAATGAGCAGTTCTTC | CASSRRRYNEQFF | TRBJ2-1 | NA | NA | TRBV4-3
TGTGCCAGCAGCTTATGGGGAAGTGAGAATTCACCCCTCCACTTT | CASSLWGSENSPLHF | TRBJ1-6 | few | NA | TRBV11-2
TGTGCCAGTAGTATAGAGGGCAATCAGCCCCAGCATTTT | CASSIEGNQPQHF | TRBJ1-5 | NA | NA | TRBV19
TGTGCCAGCAGCGTAGAGGGACGGCGAGGCACAGATACGCAGTATTTT | CASSVEGRRGTDTQYF | TRBJ2-3 | NA | NA | TRBV9
TGTGCCAGCACCGCCGGGACAGGGAATCAGCCCCAGCATTTT | CASTAGTGNQPQHF | TRBJ1-5 | few | TRBD1 | TRBV6-6
TGTGCCAGCAGCTTGACAGGATCCTCCTACAATGAGCAGTTCTTC | CASSLTGSSYNEQFF | TRBJ2-1 | NA | NA | TRBV5-4
TGTGCCATCAGTGAGGAACAGGGGGTCTTTCAGCCCCAGCATTTT | CAISEEQGVFQPQHF | TRBJ1-5 | once | TRBD1 | TRBV10-3
TGCGCCAGCAGCCTGGGGAGGGTAGGCCTTCAAAAGACCCAGTACTTC | CASSLGRVGLQKTQYF | TRBJ2-5 | NA | TRBD2 | TRBV5-1
TGTGCCAGCAGCTTAATGGCGGGAGACTTCTACGAGCAGTACTTC | CASSLMAGDFYEQYF | TRBJ2-7 | NA | TRBD2 | TRBV7-2
TGCGCCAGCAGCTTGACACAGGGCAACTACGAGCAGTACTTC | CASSLTQGNYEQYF | TRBJ2-7 | NA | NA | TRBV5-1
TGTGCCAGCACCCAAGTGAGGGGAGTTTCGACAGATACGCAGTATTTT | CASTQVRGVSTDTQYF | TRBJ2-3 | NA | NA | TRBV21-1
TGCGCCAGCAGCTTGATCGGCTCCTATAATTCACCCCTCCACTTT | CASSLIGSYNSPLHF | TRBJ1-6 | NA | NA | TRBV5-1
TGTGCCAGCAGTCTTCCCAATCAGCCCCAGCATTTT | CASSLPNQPQHF | TRBJ1-5 | few | NA | TRBV12-3/TRBV12-4
TGTGCCAGCAGTGAGGATACGTATAATTCACCCCTCCACTTT | CASSEDTYNSPLHF | TRBJ1-6 | once | NA | TRBV2
TGCGCCAGCAGCGCGGGACAGGGCTACAATGAGCAGTTCTTC | CASSAGQGYNEQFF | TRBJ2-1 | NA | TRBD1 | TRBV5-1
TGTGCCAGCAGTTACCCACTCGGAGGGTTCCTCTACGAGCAGTACTTC | CASSYPLGGFLYEQYF | TRBJ2-7 | NA | NA | TRBV6-2/TRBV6-3
TGTGCCAGCAGCCAAGTCTTGGAGACCCAGTACTTC | CASSQVLETQYF | TRBJ2-5 | NA | NA | TRBV12-3/TRBV12-4
TGTGCCAGCAGGCAGGCGGGGGGTGGGAATGAGCAGTTCTTC | CASRQAGGGNEQFF | TRBJ2-1 | NA | TRBD2 | TRBV7-2
TGCGCCAGCAGCTTCAGGGTGCAGCATGAAGCTTTCTTT | CASSFRVQHEAFF | TRBJ1-1 | NA | NA | TRBV5-1
TGTGCCAGCAGCTTAGATGAGGGAGAGACCCAGTACTTC | CASSLDEGETQYF | TRBJ2-5 | NA | NA | TRBV11-2
TGTGCCAGCAGTGAAGGCCGGACAGCCTATGGCTACACCTTC | CASSEGRTAYGYTF | TRBJ1-2 | NA | NA | TRBV6-1